The 24 T cell receptor beta chains reported below all come from one sample, sequenced in a study of spatial heterogeneity in lung cancer. TCRdb used MiXCR to reprocess the 5' RACE reads, holding one entry per CDR3 protein. The sample holds about 29,000 distinct CDR3 sequences, less than 11% seen once. The sample's time point: blood at routine non-recurrence follow-up after resection. Sequencing was performed on PBMCs, taken at follow-up. The receptor source for this set is a female donor with early-stage non-small cell lung cancer.

This chain uses TRBV7-2 with TRBJ1-3, with D maybe TRBD1 (5 bases). Germline loops: CDR1 SGHTA, CDR2 FQGNSA. V was shortened by 0 bases and J by 0 bases, with 9 bases between the two germline ends. CDR3 size: 16 residues. CDR3 sequence (DNA): TGTGCCAGCAGCTTAGCGGGGGGTAGCTCTGGAAACACCATATATTTT. This codes for CASSLAGGSSGNTIYF.

This clonotype came up many times. CDR3: CASSLGRTPGDTQYF. In DNA, the CDR3 is TGCGCCAGCAGCTTGGGCCGAACACCCGGGGATACGCAGTATTTT. The rearrangement links TRBV5-1 to TRBJ2-3; D is undetermined. The germline V and J ends were trimmed by 0 bases and 6 bases, with 14 bases remaining between them. CDR3 length: 15 amino acids. Germline assignment: CDR1 SGHRS and CDR2 YFSETQ.

This clonotype has at least ten counts. The chain is built from TRBV19 and TRBJ1-2, with TRBD1 matching over 8 bases. The CDR3 extends over 14 amino acids. V was clipped by 5 bases and J by 10 bases; unmatched bases: 12. Germline V gene lookup returns CDR1 LNHDA and CDR2 SQIVND (reference sequence). The CDR3 nucleotides read TGTGCCAGTAGTCCCCGGAGGACAGGGACCGACTACACCTTC. This gives the protein CASSPRRTGTDYTF. The variable domain in full, with the rest retrieved from reference TRBV19 and TRBJ1-2, is DGGITQSPKYLFRKEGQNVTLSCEQNLNHDAMYWYRQDPGQGLRLIYYSQIVNDFQKGDIAEGYSVSREKKESFPLTVTSAQKNPTAFYLCASSPRRTGTDYTFGSGTRLTVV.

This clonotype has ten or more counts. The chain joins TRBV4-1 to TRBJ2-3, with TRBD2 matching 10 bases. The J segment lost 4 bases and the V segment lost 1 base, leaving 5 bases of the junction unmatched. Germline-derived CDR1 and CDR2 are MGHRA and YSYEKL. The CDR3 is made up of 16 amino acids. CDR3 DNA: TGCGCCAGCAGCCAAGTTCCTAGCGGGGGAGCAGATACGCAGTATTTT. This translates into CASSQVPSGGADTQYF.

The J gene is TRBJ2-3, the V gene TRBV10-3, with 8 nucleotides matching TRBD2. The CDR3 loop spans 13 amino acids. From germline, CDR1 is ENHRY and CDR2 SYGVKD. With 10 bases clipped from V and 5 bases from J, the junction kept 8 bases outside the gene matches. CDR3 protein: CATQTSAEDTQYF. CDR3 DNA sequence: TGTGCCACCCAGACTAGCGCGGAAGATACGCAGTATTTT.

This chain uses TRBV5-1 with TRBJ2-7; the match to TRBD2 covers 11 bases. V lost 4 bases to trimming and J lost 3 bases; unmatched junction nucleotides: 6. This CDR3 contains 15 residues. Germline CDR1 reads SGHRS; CDR2 reads YFSETQ. CDR3 in DNA: TGCGCCAGCAGCATCCGACTAGCGGGGCTCTACGAGCAGTACTTC. Amino acids: CASSIRLAGLYEQYF.

At least ten counts were recorded for this clonotype. The chain has TRBV19 and TRBJ1-5; D might be TRBD1 (5 bases). Per germline, CDR1 LNHDA and CDR2 SQIVND (reference sequence). Trimming pared 3 bases from V and 7 bases from J, leaving 13 bases between. The CDR3 loop spans 14 amino acids. CDR3 residues: CASSIPGTAQPQHF. In DNA form, the CDR3 reads TGTGCCAGTAGTATTCCCGGGACGGCCCAGCCCCAGCATTTT.

This clonotype was recorded many times. The genes are TRBV4-2 and TRBJ2-7, with D unclear. Deletions cut 5 bases from V and 5 bases from J, with 10 bases between. Germline CDR1 is LGHNA and CDR2 is YNFKEQ. This CDR3 contains 12 residues. CDR3 sequence (DNA): TGTGCCAGCAGCGTGCACATCGACGAGCAGTACTTC. Translated, it gives CASSVHIDEQYF.

The rearrangement joins TRBV5-4 to TRBJ2-1; D is undetermined. Germline-derived CDR1 and CDR2 are SGHNT and YYREEE (reference sequence). This CDR3 has 12 residues. V lost 1 base and J 6 bases, leaving 5 bases between the germline ends. The CDR3 sequence: CASSLRLNEQFF. The CDR3 DNA follows: TGTGCCAGCAGCTTGAGGCTCAATGAGCAGTTCTTC.

This clonotype was observed many times. The CDR3 protein is CASSDVLTGGRETQYF. CDR3 coding DNA: TGTGCCAGCAGTGATGTCCTGACAGGGGGCCGAGAGACCCAGTACTTC. The genes are TRBV2 and TRBJ2-5; 10 bases are a match to TRBD1. Germline CDR1 is SNHLY and CDR2 is FYNNEI. V shed 3 bases, J shed 4 bases, and the junction held 8 bases outside the gene matches. This CDR3 has 16 amino acids.

This clonotype was detected ten times or more. The chain has TRBV4-2 and TRBJ2-5; D possibly matches TRBD1 or TRBD2 (6 bases each). CDR1 is LGHNA and CDR2 is YNFKEQ in the germline V gene. The CDR3 extends over 16 amino acids. The V end lost 3 bases, the J end lost 4 bases, and 18 bases lay between the germline ends. The CDR3 reads CASSQSQGRNLETQYF. In DNA, the CDR3 is TGTGCCAGCAGCCAGTCCCAGGGGAGGAATTTAGAGACCCAGTACTTC.

This clonotype ranks as medium-sized (0.01 to 0.1%). The V call is TRBV6-5, the J call TRBJ1-2, with TRBD1 identical over 7 bases. The V segment lost 2 bases and the J segment 4 bases; nucleotides outside the gene matches: 4. Germline V gene data show CDR1 as MNHEY and CDR2 as SVGAGI. This CDR3 has 14 residues. The CDR3 coding sequence is TGTGCCAGCAGTTACGGGACAGTCGCCTATGGCTACACCTTC. It encodes CASSYGTVAYGYTF.

The chain recombines TRBV15 with TRBJ2-7; 7 nucleotides match TRBD2. In germline, CDR1 is LNHNV, CDR2 YYDKDF (reference sequence). V lost 5 bases to trimming and J lost 3 bases; unmatched junction nucleotides: 13. This CDR3 region has 16 residues. Written as DNA, the CDR3 is TGTGCCACCAGCGATAGAGCGGGGCACGGGTACTACGAGCAGTACTTC. Translation gives CATSDRAGHGYYEQYF.

This clonotype came up a few times. V and J are TRBV7-6 and TRBJ2-1; D may be TRBD1 (5 bases). The CDR3 length is 15 residues. V was pared by 1 base and J by 3 bases, with 10 bases between. CDR1 and CDR2 (germline): SGHVS, FNYEAQ. This chain's CDR3 is CASSLDRHDYNEQFF. CDR3 in DNA: TGTGCCAGCAGCTTAGACAGGCACGACTACAATGAGCAGTTCTTC.

Concerning this clonotype itself: A read error may be the cause here, since a much bigger clone is one base away. The chain recombines TRBV28 with TRBJ2-3; no definite D call. Trimming removed 6 bases from V and 6 bases from J, with 10 bases in between. The CDR3 length is 12 residues. Germline CDR1 reads MDHEN; CDR2 reads SYDVKM. DNA of the CDR3: TGTGCCAGCAGATTGGAAGGCGATACGCAGTATTTT. It codes for CASRLEGDTQYF.

This clonotype was picked up many times. The V call is TRBV7-9, the J call TRBJ1-5, with D tentatively TRBD1 (5 bases). CDR1 SEHNR and CDR2 FQNEAQ come from the germline V gene (reference sequence). This CDR3 has 14 residues. V lost 1 base and J 3 bases, leaving 7 bases between the germline ends. CDR3: CASSLETVNQPQHF. CDR3 sequence (DNA): TGTGCCAGCAGCTTAGAGACAGTCAATCAGCCCCAGCATTTT.

For this clonotype: A much larger clone differs by one base, so this may be a read error. The rearrangement uses TRBV28 and TRBJ2-5, with a possible D match to TRBD2 (6 bases). The CDR3 is made up of 15 amino acids. CDR1 is MDHEN, CDR2 SYDVKM, per germline. V was pared by 8 bases and J by 0 bases, with 16 bases between. The CDR3 protein is CASAVEGRDQETQYF. The CDR3 region has the DNA TGTGCCAGCGCTGTGGAGGGCAGGGACCAAGAGACCCAGTACTTC.

This clonotype was seen a few times. The J gene is TRBJ1-5, the V gene TRBV7-9; no definite D call. The CDR3 loop spans 15 amino acids. V lost 1 base to trimming and J lost 0 bases, with 7 bases between them. Germline-derived CDR1 and CDR2 are SEHNR and FQNEAQ (reference sequence). CDR3 region: CASSLVAGSNQPQHF. CDR3 sequence (DNA): TGTGCCAGCAGCTTAGTCGCGGGTAGCAATCAGCCCCAGCATTTT.

The chain has TRBV5-1 and TRBJ2-3, with D possibly being TRBD1 (5 bases). The CDR3 contains 15 residues. In germline, CDR1 is SGHRS, CDR2 YFSETQ. V lost 1 base and J 0 bases, leaving 9 bases between the germline ends. The CDR3 sequence: CASSLSTGSTDTQYF. For the CDR3, the DNA is TGCGCCAGCAGCTTGAGTACAGGCAGCACAGATACGCAGTATTTT.

This clonotype occurred many times. The chain uses TRBV6-2 or TRBV6-3 and TRBJ2-1; 8 bases line up with TRBD2. V dropped 3 bases and J dropped 9; count of bases not matched to a gene: 10. Germline CDR1 MNHEY, CDR2 SVGEGT. The CDR3 runs 15 residues. The CDR3 here is CASSYGLAGPGEQFF. In DNA form, the CDR3 reads TGTGCCAGCAGTTATGGATTAGCGGGGCCCGGTGAGCAGTTCTTC.

This clonotype was seen more than once but under ten times. The chain carries TRBV19 and TRBJ2-7; D is perhaps TRBD1 (6 bases). Trimming took off 7 bases at V and 2 bases at J, with 18 bases between the two ends. This CDR3 has 15 residues. CDR1 LNHDA and CDR2 SQIVND come from the germline V gene (reference sequence). This CDR3 is CASTQNRDTAYEQYF. The CDR3 DNA reads as TGTGCCAGTACCCAAAACCGGGACACCGCCTACGAGCAGTACTTC.

This clonotype was detected ten times or more. The rearrangement joins TRBV6-2 or TRBV6-3 to TRBJ1-1, with 9 bases that match TRBD1. CDR3 length equals 13 residues. Germline V gene lookup returns CDR1 MNHEY and CDR2 SVGEGT. The ends lost 5 bases at V and 10 bases at J; junction bases unmatched: 8. CDR3 nucleotide sequence: TGTGCCAGCAGTACCGGAGGACAGGGGAGAGCTTTCTTT. This encodes CASSTGGQGRAFF.

CDR3 DNA sequence: TGTGCCAGCAGTCCCCGAGTCTCCGCAGATACGCAGTATTTT. Its protein product is CASSPRVSADTQYF. The V gene is TRBV28, the J gene TRBJ2-3; D gene unclear. There are 14 residues in the CDR3. Germline CDR1 reads MDHEN; CDR2 reads SYDVKM. Trimming removed 5 bases at V and 4 bases at J, with 13 bases between.

V usage is TRBV12-3 or TRBV12-4 and J usage is TRBJ1-5, with D hard to call. V was trimmed by 4 bases and J by 5 bases, leaving 6 bases between them. CDR3 length: 12 residues. The CDR3 region has the DNA TGTGCCAGCAGTTACGGGGATCAGCCCCAGCATTTT. It specifies CASSYGDQPQHF.